Presented here are 22 T cell receptor beta chains from one specimen sequenced in a study of blood T cells in healthy people across ages. Using a J-beta primer mix together with a sample-barcoded 5' primer, a second PCR was run for roughly 7 to 11 cycles. TCRdb redid the calling of the 5' RACE reads with MiXCR, one entry per CDR3 protein. This sample yields 870,000 or so distinct CDR3 sequences, of which 29% are seen a single time; 15% to 20% belongs to the top ten. Input material: blood. The receptor source for this set is a woman of 80 years or more in good health.

Many counts were recorded for this clonotype. The chain employs TRBV7-9 and TRBJ2-3; 8 bases fit TRBD2. The CDR3 has 14 residues. With 3 bases clipped from V and 8 bases from J, the junction kept 7 bases outside the gene matches. Germline CDR1 reads SEHNR; CDR2 reads FQNEAQ (reference sequence). The CDR3 sequence is CASSLVAGPGTQYF. The CDR3 DNA sequence: TGTGCCAGCAGCTTGGTAGCGGGACCGGGTACGCAGTATTTT.

In nucleotides, the CDR3 is TGCGCCAGCAGCCAAGTACGGACCATGAACACTGAAGCTTTCTTT. Its protein is CASSQVRTMNTEAFF. The chain is built from TRBV4-1 and TRBJ1-1; D unclear. This CDR3 contains 15 residues. Germline CDR1 is MGHRA and CDR2 is YSYEKL. Trimming took off 1 base at V and 0 bases at J, with 9 bases between the two ends.

This clonotype came up once. A much larger clonotype is one base distant, so this may be a read error. J is TRBJ1-1 and V is TRBV9, with D possibly matching TRBD1 (5 bases). The CDR3 runs to 14 residues. Germline lookup yields CDR1 SGDLS and CDR2 YYNGEE. This CDR3 is CAGSPLGGSTEAFF. CDR3 nucleotides: TGTGCCGGCAGCCCCCTGGGGGGTTCGACTGAAGCTTTCTTT.

J is TRBJ2-3 and V is TRBV7-2, with 7 positions matching TRBD2. CDR3 length: 14 residues. Germline CDR1 SGHTA, CDR2 FQGNSA. The junction had 3 bases not matched to a gene; V was cut back by 1 base and J by 5 bases. The CDR3: CASSLELARDTQYF. The CDR3 DNA is TGTGCCAGCAGCTTAGAACTAGCGAGAGATACGCAGTATTTT.

The rearrangement joins TRBV24-1 to TRBJ2-4; D possibly uses TRBD1 or TRBD2 (5 bases each). The V gene's germline CDR1 is KGHDR and CDR2 SFDVKD. The CDR3 contains 17 residues. Trimming took 2 bases from V and 7 from J, leaving 20 bases between them. CDR3 sequence reads: CATSDSMPGTAGNIQYF. The CDR3 DNA is TGTGCCACCAGTGATTCGATGCCCGGGACGGCCGGGAACATTCAGTACTTC.

This clonotype has a single count. V gene TRBV6-2 or TRBV6-3 combines with J gene TRBJ2-5, with 8 bases aligning to TRBD2. The CDR3 loop spans 15 amino acids. Germline lookup yields CDR1 MNHEY and CDR2 SVGEGT. The V gene end was trimmed by 2 bases and the J gene end by 3 bases; junction bases not matched to a gene: 5. CDR3 coding DNA: TGTGCCAGCAGTTACCCCTCGGGACTAGAAGAGACCCAGTACTTC. It encodes CASSYPSGLEETQYF.

This clonotype was counted at least ten times. V usage is TRBV5-1 and J usage is TRBJ1-2; D uncertain. CDR1 is SGHRS and CDR2 is YFSETQ in the germline V gene. The CDR3 sequence is 16 residues long. Trimming cost V 2 bases and J 5 bases, with 19 bases left between them. This CDR3 reads CASSLHHTRTGYGYTF. CDR3 bases: TGCGCCAGCAGCTTACATCATACCCGAACTGGATATGGCTACACCTTC.

This clonotype is a singleton in its sample. This may come from a read error, since a much larger clone is one base off. The genes are TRBV12-3 or TRBV12-4 and TRBJ2-7; 7 nucleotides match TRBD1. Near its end, the DNA agrees better with TRBJ2-5, so the J call may be wrong. CDR3 length equals 14 residues. CDR3 protein: CASRSLTGAETQYF. The CDR3 nucleotides read TGTGCCAGCAGGTCCCTAACAGGGGCAGAGACCCAGTACTTC.

This clonotype has just a few counts. The rearrangement links TRBV19 to TRBJ2-1, with 7 bases aligning to TRBD2. Germline V CDR1 and CDR2: LNHDA, SQIVND (reference sequence). V trimming: 3 bases; J trimming: 3 bases; junction bases outside the gene matches: 5. The CDR3 has 15 residues. Written as DNA, the CDR3 is TGTGCCAGTAGTATTTCGGGGGGTTTCTACAATGAGCAGTTCTTC. This sequence encodes CASSISGGFYNEQFF. Filled out from reference TRBV19 and TRBJ2-1, the complete variable domain reads DGGITQSPKYLFRKEGQNVTLSCEQNLNHDAMYWYRQDPGQGLRLIYYSQIVNDFQKGDIAEGYSVSREKKESFPLTVTSAQKNPTAFYLCASSISGGFYNEQFFGPGTRLTVL.

This clonotype was seen at least ten times. The J gene is TRBJ2-5, the V gene TRBV30; D remains unclear. In germline, CDR1 is GTSNPN, CDR2 SVGIG (reference sequence). The ends were cut back, 3 bases at V and 7 bases at J, with 6 bases in the middle. The CDR3 sequence is 10 residues long. CDR3 loop: CAWRKVTQYF. The CDR3 coding sequence is TGTGCCTGGAGGAAAGTGACCCAGTACTTC. Variable domain in full (rest from reference TRBV30 and TRBJ2-5): SQTIHQWPATLVQPVGSPLSLECTVEGTSNPNLYWYRQAAGRGLQLLFYSVGIGQISSEVPQNLSASRPQDRQFILSSKKLLLSDSGFYLCAWRKVTQYFGPGTRLLVL.

The genes are TRBV20-1 and TRBJ1-1; TRBD1 is a possible D gene (5 bases). Germline V gene data show CDR1 as DFQATT and CDR2 as SNEGSKA (reference sequence). This CDR3 has 15 amino acids. The V and J ends lost 3 bases and 1 base respectively, with 15 bases between them. In DNA form, the CDR3 reads TGCAGTGCTAGCGAGCAGGGCTTTTGGAACACTGAAGCTTTCTTT. This sequence encodes CSASEQGFWNTEAFF.

There are many counts of this clonotype. The junction shows a germline mismatch at one end, possibly a read error. The chain has TRBV12-3 or TRBV12-4 and TRBJ1-1; possible D gene TRBD1, 6 bases. The CDR3 loop spans 14 amino acids. CDR3 in DNA: TGCGCCAGCAGCTTAGCAGGGGCGCGGACTGAAGCTTTCTTT. It specifies CASSLAGARTEAFF.

Points on this clonotype: A single base separates this from a much larger clone, so it may be a read error. CDR3 residues: CASSQDRTPGSPLHF. The CDR3 coding sequence is TGTGCCAGCAGCCAAGACCGTACACCGGGTTCACCCCTCCACTTT. The chain links TRBV3-1 to TRBJ1-6; D unresolved. V dropped 0 bases and J dropped 9 bases, with 12 bases sitting between them. CDR1 is LGHDT, CDR2 YNNKEL, per germline (reference sequence). CDR3 length: 15 amino acids.

This clonotype has a handful of counts. This may be a read error: a much more frequent sequence differs by one nucleotide. V and J are TRBV6-6 and TRBJ1-2, with a weak D call TRBD1 (5 bases). V was pared by 5 bases and J by 8 bases, with 15 bases between. CDR3 length: 13 residues. Germline-derived CDR1 and CDR2 are MNHNY and SVGAGI (reference sequence). The chain's CDR3 is CASSLNSRGGYTF. The DNA of the CDR3 is TGTGCCAGCAGTCTAAATTCAAGGGGAGGCTACACCTTC.

The chain is built from TRBV4-2 and TRBJ1-5, with unresolved D. Per germline, CDR1 LGHNA and CDR2 YNFKEQ. The CDR3 has 14 residues. Between the trimmed V and J ends, which lost 3 bases and 4 bases, there was a span of 10 bases. The CDR3 nucleotides are TGTGCCAGCAGCCACGGAAACCAAAATCAGCCCCAGCATTTT. Amino acids: CASSHGNQNQPQHF.

The V call is TRBV7-2, the J call TRBJ2-3; tentative D call: TRBD2 (7 bases). Per the germline V gene, CDR1 is SGHTA and CDR2 is FQGNSA. This CDR3 is built from 17 residues. Trimming took 1 base from V and 0 from J, leaving 14 bases between them. CDR3 in DNA: TGTGCCAGCAGCTTAGGATTAGGGGGGGTAAGCACAGATACGCAGTATTTT. It yields the protein CASSLGLGGVSTDTQYF.

This clonotype was seen only a few times. This chain joins TRBV5-1 and TRBJ2-1, with 7 positions matching TRBD1. The J call may not be correct, given that the DNA end is closer to TRBJ2-7. CDR1 SGHRS and CDR2 YFSETQ come from the germline V gene. The CDR3 is 16 residues long. CDR3 amino acids: CASSLPGTAAYNEQYF. For the CDR3, the DNA is TGCGCCAGCAGCTTACCCGGGACAGCAGCCTACAATGAGCAGTACTTC.

There are many counts of this clonotype. The rearrangement links TRBV6-2 or TRBV6-3 to TRBJ1-4, with D hard to call. Germline-derived CDR1 and CDR2 are MNHEY and SVGEGT. The length of the CDR3 is 15 residues. V lost 8 bases to trimming and J lost 2 bases, with 15 bases between them. The CDR3 nucleotides read TGTGCCAGCGGAGGTAGTTTCTTGACTAATGAAAAACTGTTTTTT. It yields the protein CASGGSFLTNEKLFF.

This clonotype was observed at least ten times. This sequence joins TRBV6-2 or TRBV6-3 and TRBJ2-5; 8 bases fit TRBD1. The V and J ends lost 0 bases and 0 bases, in that order; junction bases with no gene match: 6. The germline V gene encodes CDR1 MNHEY and CDR2 SVGEGT. The CDR3 contains 17 residues. CDR3 loop: CASSYSRTGRYQETQYF. The CDR3 bases are TGTGCCAGCAGTTACTCGAGGACAGGGAGGTACCAAGAGACCCAGTACTTC.

This clonotype was counted ten times or more. The gene calls are TRBV20-1 and TRBJ2-5; 8 positions match TRBD2. Per the germline V gene, CDR1 is DFQATT and CDR2 is SNEGSKA (reference sequence). V was pared by 3 bases and J by 7 bases, with 16 bases of the junction left unmatched. The CDR3 spans 16 residues. The CDR3 DNA reads as TGCAGTGCTAGTTACGCGGGGGGCCCCTCTACGTGGACCCAGTACTTC. It encodes CSASYAGGPSTWTQYF.

About this clonotype itself: It may be a read error: a sequence one base away is much more abundant. The chain uses TRBV7-2 and TRBJ2-5; perhaps TRBD1 as D (6 bases). Germline CDR1 and CDR2: SGHTA and FQGNSA. CDR3 length: 13 amino acids. Deletions cut 4 bases from V and 11 bases from J, with 17 bases between. As DNA, the CDR3 is TGTGCCAGCAGCTCATCCAGGGGCAATGAGCAGTACTTC. Its translation is CASSSSRGNEQYF.

This clonotype was seen more than once but under ten times. The chain combines TRBV20-1 with TRBJ1-1; maybe TRBD1 (5 bases). Trimming stripped 6 bases from V and 3 bases from J, with 17 bases between. The germline CDR1 and CDR2 sequences are DFQATT and SNEGSKA (reference sequence). The CDR3 length is 14 residues. CDR3: CSATPRAGYTEAFF. For the CDR3, the DNA is TGCAGTGCCACCCCCAGGGCAGGGTACACTGAAGCTTTCTTT.